The source of this T cell receptor beta chain is a study of prognosis after radiotherapy for stage I lung cancer. The germline V gene encodes CDR1 SGHTA and CDR2 FQGNSA. Deletions cut 6 bases from V and 6 bases from J, with 12 bases between. The CDR3 has 13 amino acids. Two rounds of multiplex PCR amplified TCR beta CDR3 from genomic DNA. The first PCR round targeted every TRBV and TRBJ gene with specific primers. In TCRdb, the multiplex PCR reads were re-called with MiXCR into one record per CDR3 protein. Of approximately 13,000 distinct CDR3 sequences listed, approximately 55% were seen once; the top ten hold 35% to 40%. This clonotype appeared many times.

Sequences were derived from PBMCs, sampled before or after stereotactic body radiation therapy (not recorded which). The chain recombines TRBV7-2 with TRBJ2-1, with D possibly being TRBD1 (6 bases). The receptor's source is a donor over 45 with non-small cell lung cancer. As DNA, the CDR3 is TGTGCCAGCAGAGAACGACAGGCCAATGAGCAGTTCTTC. Protein sequence: CASRERQANEQFF.